Detailed here is one TCR beta chain. Its antigen target is currently unknown. There are no base qualities to consult, and no much larger clone falls within one base. This specimen belongs to a study of tumor-infiltrating lymphocytes in primary liver carcinoma (dated 2017 in TCRdb). Background on the whole study: The five patients, three men and two women aged 30 to 69 years, had hepatocellular carcinoma (four) or combined HCC and intrahepatic cholangiocarcinoma (one). The five patients had tumors of stage T1-T3 N0M0, with maximum diameters ranging from 4.2 to 10 cm. Each sample produced roughly 3.65 to 7.5 million productive TCRbeta reads, and read depth showed no significant difference between tissue types. Across five regions of each liver tumor, along with adjacent normal tissue and blood, the study brought together TCRbeta repertoire sequencing, expression microarrays and whole-exome sequencing. A total of roughly 35 specimens from 5 patients underwent TCRbeta repertoire sequencing, comprising around 25 tumor regions, 5 adjacent noncancerous liver tissues and 5 peripheral blood samples. To link TCRbeta repertoire diversity to the local molecular phenotype, the 25 or so tumor region samples were profiled with Agilent mRNA microarrays. Technical replicate repertoires showed high reproducibility, with mean shared-clone rates around 0.9 and correlation coefficients above 0.95. General findings and caveats noted by the study authors: Only the TCR beta chain was sequenced, which likely underestimates true repertoire diversity because unpaired alpha chains were not captured. Only a few patients were included in the study, and the authors note that the findings should be validated in a larger study. Only about 7.5-25% of top clones were present in all five regions of a tumor, suggesting spatial heterogeneity of tumor-infiltrating T cells. Because the samples were bulk and unsorted, CD4+ and CD8+ T cell repertoires could not be compared. Repertoire overlap was higher between tumor regions (mean roughly 35%) than tumor-adjacent (approximately 17%) or tumor-blood (roughly 14%) pairs, consistent with antigen-driven expansion. The top 250 clones accounted for a significantly greater share of the repertoire in tumors than in blood (p = 0.039).

TCRbeta-specific cDNA was reverse-transcribed from about 0.45 ug total RNA using a constant-region primer and ProtoScript II reverse transcriptase. The TCRbeta libraries were prepared through three rounds of nested multiplex PCR following a slightly modified ARM-PCR procedure. Each of the first two PCR rounds ran for approximately 10 cycles using multiplex TRBV1-TRBV30 forward primers together with a Cbeta reverse primer. Sample barcodes and Illumina adapters were added in a final 25-cycle PCR with Deep VentR polymerase. Before sequencing, amplicons between 200 and 500 bp were purified from gel using a QIAquick gel extraction kit. TCRbeta amplicons were sequenced on an Illumina HiSeq 2500 with 250-bp paired-end reads. For the original study's pipeline: Trimmomatic v0.33 was used to quality-trim the reads, and FLASH v1.2.11 was used to merge paired reads so that full CDR3 sequences could be recovered. V, D and J germline segments were assigned to the rearranged TCRbeta sequences by MiGEC v1.2.1b. Clonotype statistics and Shannon-Wiener diversity indices were computed with VDJtools v1.0.0. To cut down on sampling bias, every analysis after diversity analysis relied on just the 250 most abundant clonotypes from each sample. The public reads were reanalyzed by TCRdb: fastp trimming at Q25, MiXCR alignment, in-frame beta chains only. For every CDR3 protein sequence, its rows merge into one entry that carries the most common genes and DNA. These V and J calls rely on TCRdb rather than the paper's analysis. The sample has tens of thousands of distinct CDR3 sequences on record, approximately 80% of them singletons. Around 22% of the sample rests with the top ten.

Without any cell sorting, total RNA and DNA were extracted together from around 18-30 mg of bulk tissue using the AllPrep DNA/RNA mini kit. Roughly five patients with histopathologically diagnosed primary liver carcinoma underwent surgical resection in China between 2015 and March 2016. At the time of sampling, the patients had chronic HBV infection and had not received any treatment. Each tumor was sampled at five spatially separated regions: the tumor centre plus the superior, inferior, left-lateral and right-lateral poles. Histology showed that every tumor sample contained more than 75% viable tumor cells. Fresh tumor and adjacent tissue pieces were bisected; one half was stored in RNAlater at -80°C, the other sent for histology. From its cysteine to its phenylalanine, the CDR3 spans 13 amino acids. Solely the CDR3 DNA is kept, with 39 bases framed from the first base. Trimming costs V 7 bases and J 6 bases, and their ends lie 16 bases apart. From a lookup of the germline V gene (reference sequence), CDR1 and CDR2 are MNHNY and SVGAGI.

The chain uses TRBV6-6 and TRBJ2-7, with TRBD2 as a weak D call on 5 bases. The sequencing sample was made of liver tumor tissue from sampling region 5. Reading the label with the study, this specimen's cell subset or site is: tumor region T5, tumor centre. The source of this sequence is a man in his forties or fifties with primary liver carcinoma and hepatitis B virus infection. CDR3 region: CASTPGLSCEQYF. The nucleotides read TGTGCCAGCACCCCAGGACTCTCATGCGAGCAGTACTTC.